These 20 T cell receptor beta chains came from one sample sequenced in a study of cytomegalovirus exposure and HLA in healthy donors. 60 Vbeta and 13 Jbeta primers were used in PCR. The method was immunoSEQ multiplex PCR; TCRdb's version includes in-frame clones alone and lacks a portion of them. The sample lists about 120,000 clones, roughly four fifths occurring once. Sequencing was done on a sample of PBMCs. Every receptor here comes from a man between 25 and 39 years old in good health and CMV-seropositive.

The rearrangement joins TRBV11-2 to TRBJ2-7, with 11 bases aligning to TRBD2. The CDR3 spans 15 residues. The germline V gene has CDR1 SGHAT and CDR2 FQNNGV. Trimming took 5 bases from V and 4 from J; bases not matched to a gene: 7. CDR3 nucleotides: TGTGCCAGCAGCATCTCGACTAGCGGGATATACGAGCAGTACGTC. Protein sequence: CASSISTSGIYEQYV.

This chain connects TRBV4-2 to TRBJ2-3; 9 bases are shared with TRBD1. Germline CDR1 reads LGHNA; CDR2 reads YNFKEQ. The trim removed 10 bases at V and 0 bases at J, leaving 5 bases unmatched. The length of the CDR3 is 14 residues. The CDR3 loop reads CATQGQGSTDTQYF. The CDR3 DNA is TGTGCCACCCAGGGACAGGGCAGCACAGATACGCAGTATTTT.

This clone was detected only once. The J gene is TRBJ1-4, the V gene TRBV5-6, with TRBD1 matching 7 bases. The V segment lost 1 base and the J segment 10 bases; nucleotides outside the gene matches: 7. The CDR3 spans 14 residues. CDR1 and CDR2 (germline): SGHDT, YYEEEE. CDR3 region: CASSLRDSWGKLFF. The CDR3, as DNA: TGTGCCAGCAGCTTGAGGGACAGCTGGGGAAAACTGTTTTTT.

This rearrangement joins TRBV27 to TRBJ1-4, with 8 bases identical to TRBD1. There are 15 residues in the CDR3. Germline lookup yields CDR1 MNHEY and CDR2 SMNVEV (reference sequence). The trim removed 5 bases at V and 8 bases at J, leaving 10 bases unmatched. The CDR3 reads CASSAYRGSKEKLFF. CDR3 sequence (DNA): TGTGCCAGCAGTGCGTACAGGGGGAGTAAGGAAAAACTGTTTTTT.

For the CDR3, the DNA is TGTGCCAGCAGCCTCATCCAGGGGGGCTACGAGCAGTACTTC. Translating it yields CASSLIQGGYEQYF. This chain connects TRBV7-9 to TRBJ2-7; D might be TRBD1 (7 bases). The CDR3 loop spans 14 amino acids. Trimming shortened V by 5 bases and J by 3 bases, and 14 bases separated the two germline ends. The germline CDR1 and CDR2 sequences are SEHNR and FQNEAQ (reference sequence).

The chain recombines TRBV27 with TRBJ1-6, with D tentatively TRBD1 (5 bases). The CDR3 is made up of 14 amino acids. CDR1 MNHEY and CDR2 SMNVEV come from the germline V gene (reference sequence). Trimming pared 4 bases from V and 5 bases from J, leaving 9 bases between. As DNA, the CDR3 is TGTGCCAGCAGTTCGCAGGGTAATAATTCACCCCTCCACTTT. Translated, it gives CASSSQGNNSPLHF.

The sample holds a few counts of this clone. The chain joins TRBV5-1 to TRBJ2-5; D gene unclear. The CDR3 sequence is 11 residues long. V lost 1 base and J 5 bases, leaving 3 bases between the germline ends. Germline V gives CDR1 SGHRS, CDR2 YFSETQ. The CDR3 coding sequence is TGCGCCAGCAGCTTGCTGGAGACCCAGTACTTC. Translating gives CASSLLETQYF. The full variable domain, with the rest looked up from reference TRBV5-1 and TRBJ2-5, is KAGVTQTPRYLIKTRGQQVTLSCSPISGHRSVSWYQQTPGQGLQFLFEYFSETQRNKGNFPGRFSGRQFSNSRSEMNVSTLELGDSALYLCASSLLETQYFGPGTRLLVL.

This clone was seen more than once but under ten times. The same CDR3 can be traced to other DNA sequences in this sample. The genes are TRBV5-1 and TRBJ2-5; 8 nucleotides agree with TRBD1. J gave up 4 bases and V 1 base, and 3 bases lay outside the gene matches. The CDR3 is 14 amino acids. Germline values: CDR1 SGHRS, CDR2 YFSETQ. CDR3 sequence: CASSLQGAGETQYF. CDR3 in DNA: TGCGCCAGCAGCTTGCAGGGGGCTGGAGAGACCCAGTACTTC.

The J gene is TRBJ2-3, the V gene TRBV5-1; TRBD1 might be the D (5 bases). Trimming shortened V by 3 bases and J by 2 bases, and 10 bases separated the two germline ends. Germline V gene lookup returns CDR1 SGHRS and CDR2 YFSETQ. This CDR3 spans 14 amino acids. The CDR3 region is CASSSDRNTDTQYF. The CDR3 coding sequence is TGCGCCAGCAGCTCCGACAGAAACACAGATACGCAGTATTTT.

V usage is TRBV5-6 and J usage is TRBJ1-4, with 8 bases identical to TRBD1. The CDR3 runs 15 residues. Germline V CDR1 and CDR2: SGHDT, YYEEEE. Trimming removed 4 bases from V and 1 base from J; junction bases left unmatched: 3. The CDR3 region has the DNA TGTGCCAGCAGCCGGACAGGGAAAACTAATGAAAAACTGTTTTTT. As protein: CASSRTGKTNEKLFF.

A word on this clone: Other DNA sequences from this sample encode an identical CDR3 as well. The V and J genes are TRBV5-8 and TRBJ1-5, with TRBD1 identical over 7 bases. Germline V gene lookup returns CDR1 SGHTS and CDR2 YDEGEE. Trimming removed 2 bases from V and 4 bases from J; junction bases left unmatched: 6. The CDR3 runs to 15 residues. CDR3 loop: CASSLQGFSNQPQHF. The CDR3 bases are TGTGCCAGCAGCTTACAGGGGTTCTCAAATCAGCCCCAGCATTTT. Supplemented by reference TRBV5-8 and TRBJ1-5, the full variable domain reads EAGVTQSPTHLIKTRGQQATLRCSPISGHTSVYWYQQALGLGLQFLLWYDEGEERNRGNFPPRFSGRQFPNYSSELNVNALELEDSALYLCASSLQGFSNQPQHFGDGTRLSIL.

The chain carries TRBV23-1 and TRBJ2-1, with 11 bases lining up with TRBD2. TRBV23-1 is identified as an open reading frame with a role that is uncertain. The CDR3 is 20 residues long. Unmatched junction bases numbered 10, after V lost 0 bases and J lost 0 bases. The CDR3 region is CASSQSCSLAGGSSYNEQFF. The CDR3 DNA is TGCGCCAGCAGTCAATCGTGTTCCCTAGCGGGGGGAAGCTCCTACAATGAGCAGTTCTTC.

The chain combines TRBV11-3 with TRBJ1-2, with 9 bases identical to TRBD1. The V and J ends lost 4 bases and 4 bases, in that order; junction bases with no gene match: 4. CDR3 length: 14 residues. Per germline, CDR1 SGHNT and CDR2 YENEEA. The CDR3: CASSSGQGGYGYTF. DNA for the CDR3: TGTGCCAGCAGCTCGGGACAGGGCGGCTATGGCTACACCTTC.

This chain connects TRBV5-1 to TRBJ1-1; TRBD1 is a possible D gene (6 bases). The V gene's germline CDR1 is SGHRS and CDR2 YFSETQ. The V end lost 1 base, the J end lost 3 bases, and 10 bases lay between the germline ends. The CDR3 is 14 amino acids. The CDR3 loop is CASSLTGIDTEAFF. The CDR3 coding sequence is TGCGCCAGCAGCTTGACAGGGATTGACACTGAAGCTTTCTTT.

The rearrangement joins TRBV5-4 to TRBJ2-3; 10 positions match TRBD2. The CDR3 runs 19 residues. Germline loops: CDR1 SGHNT, CDR2 YYREEE (reference sequence). The trim removed 1 base at V and 0 bases at J, leaving 11 bases unmatched. CDR3 protein: CASSLWMSAGGRSTDTQYF. The CDR3 region has the DNA TGTGCCAGCAGCTTGTGGATGTCAGCGGGGGGGCGCAGCACAGATACGCAGTATTTT.

The chain carries TRBV4-1 and TRBJ1-2, with D unresolved. Looked up from germline, CDR1 is MGHRA and CDR2 is YSYEKL. Trimming removed 4 bases at V and 0 bases at J, with 9 bases between. The CDR3 has 14 amino acids. The CDR3 DNA reads as TGCGCCAGCAGCCGTGTGGGAGCTAACTATGGCTACACCTTC. This encodes CASSRVGANYGYTF.

A few counts support this clone. The junction differs from germline at one of its ends, possibly a read error. The J gene is TRBJ2-1, the V gene TRBV28; unclear D gene. The CDR3 spans 12 residues. Germline assignment: CDR1 MDHEN and CDR2 SYDVKM. In nucleotides, the CDR3 is TGTGCCAGCCGGTCTTCCTTCAATGAGCAGTTCTTC. Translation gives CASRSSFNEQFF.

The CDR3 sequence: CASSWGERTEAFF. Written as DNA, the CDR3 is TGTGCCAGCAGCTGGGGGGAGAGGACTGAAGCTTTCTTT. The genes are TRBV7-9 and TRBJ1-1; a weak D match, TRBD1 (5 bases). From germline, CDR1 is SEHNR and CDR2 FQNEAQ (reference sequence). The CDR3 covers 13 residues. The V end was cut by 4 bases, the J end by 5 bases, with 11 bases between.

The chain is built from TRBV4-2 and TRBJ2-5; maybe TRBD1 (9 bases). The length of the CDR3 is 16 residues. Looked up from germline, CDR1 is LGHNA and CDR2 is YNFKEQ. V was shortened by 3 bases and J by 5 bases, with 19 bases between the two germline ends. This CDR3 is CASSQTTGGGGETQYF. The CDR3 coding sequence is TGTGCCAGCAGCCAGACTACAGGGGGCGGGGGGGAGACCCAGTACTTC.

This chain uses TRBV5-1 with TRBJ2-5; TRBD2 is a possible D gene (5 bases). The germline V and J ends were trimmed by 4 bases and 4 bases, with 11 bases remaining between them. Germline values: CDR1 SGHRS, CDR2 YFSETQ. This CDR3 has 13 amino acids. CDR3 in DNA: TGCGCCAGCAGCCCCCCCCGGGGAGAGACCCAGTACTTC. It is translated as CASSPPRGETQYF.